The 17 T cell receptor beta chains below come from one sample, sequenced in a study of cytotoxic CD8 clonotypes in ibrutinib-treated CLL. The assay was immunoSEQ multiplex PCR, and TCRdb's table has in-frame clones only and misses some. The data contain approximately 45,000 clones, more than 60% of them singletons. The sample here was PBMCs, taken after 12 months of ibrutinib treatment. The receptors derive from a human donor with chronic lymphocytic leukemia.

The CDR3 spells CSVEGLASGSVNEQFF. Written as DNA, the CDR3 is TGCAGCGTTGAAGGGTTGGCTAGCGGGAGCGTCAATGAGCAGTTCTTC. This chain links TRBV29-1 with TRBJ2-1; 10 bases line up with TRBD2. This CDR3 region has 16 residues. J was trimmed by 6 bases and V by 1 base; bases with no gene match: 9. CDR1 is SQVTM, CDR2 ANQGSEA, per germline.

J is TRBJ2-7 and V is TRBV11-3, with 9 positions matching TRBD2. The V and J ends lost 3 bases and 3 bases, in that order; junction bases with no gene match: 9. Germline assignment: CDR1 SGHNT and CDR2 YENEEA. This CDR3 contains 16 residues. The CDR3 region has the DNA TGTGCCAGCAGCTTTTGTCCTAGCGGGAATTTCTACGAGCAGTACTTC. Translation gives CASSFCPSGNFYEQYF. The entire variable domain, with the rest obtained from reference TRBV11-3 and TRBJ2-7, is as follows: EAGVVQSPRYKIIEKKQPVAFWCNPISGHNTLYWYLQNLGQGPELLIRYENEEAVDDSQLPKDRFSAERLKGVDSTLKIQPAELGDSAVYLCASSFCPSGNFYEQYFGPGTRLTVT.

This clone has only a few counts. The chain uses TRBV5-6 and TRBJ2-7, with D perhaps matching TRBD1 (7 bases). This CDR3 comprises 14 residues. V dropped 3 bases and J dropped 7 bases, with 17 bases sitting between them. From germline, CDR1 is SGHDT and CDR2 YYEEEE. CDR3 in DNA: TGTGCCAGCAGCTGGAGGGACAGCCTTGGGGAGCAGTACTTC. This gives the protein CASSWRDSLGEQYF.

This clone was counted a few times. The J gene is TRBJ1-5, the V gene TRBV19; D not resolved. CDR1 is LNHDA, CDR2 SQIVND, per germline (reference sequence). The V end was cut by 3 bases, the J end by 0 bases, with 9 bases between. The CDR3 has 15 amino acids. For the CDR3, the DNA is TGTGCCAGTAGTATGTCACCTTATAGCAATCAGCCCCAGCATTTT. Translation: CASSMSPYSNQPQHF.

This chain uses TRBV11-2 with TRBJ2-3, with TRBD1 as a possible D gene (6 bases). The CDR3 runs 14 residues. The V gene lost 4 bases and the J gene lost 4 bases, with 12 bases spanning the gap. Per the germline V gene, CDR1 is SGHAT and CDR2 is FQNNGV. CDR3 amino acids: CASSSGQKADTQYF. Here the CDR3 DNA reads TGTGCCAGCAGCTCCGGACAGAAAGCAGATACGCAGTATTTT.

The J gene is TRBJ2-1, the V gene TRBV28; D is unresolved. Germline V gene lookup returns CDR1 MDHEN and CDR2 SYDVKM. This CDR3 contains 15 residues. The V and J ends lost 9 bases and 0 bases respectively, with 15 bases between them. The CDR3 DNA sequence: TGTGCCAGTTCCCCCCCAGGAGCCTCCTACAATGAGCAGTTCTTC. Protein sequence: CASSPPGASYNEQFF.

This clone is medium-sized by share. J is TRBJ1-1 and V is TRBV7-9; maybe TRBD1 (6 bases). This CDR3 comprises 14 residues. Trimming shortened V by 5 bases and J by 8 bases, and 18 bases separated the two germline ends. Germline-derived CDR1 and CDR2 are SEHNR and FQNEAQ (reference sequence). The CDR3 DNA reads as TGTGCCAGCAGCGCCCCGGAGTGGGGGGCGGAAGCTTTCTTT. It yields the protein CASSAPEWGAEAFF.

The V and J genes are TRBV11-2 and TRBJ1-2; a possible D gene is TRBD1 (6 bases). The ends were cut back, 7 bases at V and 8 bases at J, with 23 bases in the middle. This CDR3 is 15 amino acids long. The germline gives CDR1 SGHAT, CDR2 FQNNGV. CDR3 loop: CASTLRASQGEGYTF. The DNA for the CDR3 is TGTGCCAGCACCCTCCGGGCGTCACAGGGTGAAGGCTACACCTTC.

The CDR3 nucleotides are TGTGCCAGCAGCTTATCTTCGGGGTCAGATACGCAGTATTTT. It codes for CASSLSSGSDTQYF. The J gene is TRBJ2-3, the V gene TRBV13, with TRBD2 as a possible D gene (5 bases). This CDR3 contains 14 residues. V was shortened by 2 bases and J by 4 bases, with 10 bases between the two germline ends. Germline V gene sequence: CDR1 PRHDT, CDR2 FYEKMQ (reference sequence).

The rearrangement links TRBV9 to TRBJ1-3; D not resolved. The germline gives CDR1 SGDLS, CDR2 YYNGEE. Trimming stripped 0 bases from V and 0 bases from J, with 4 bases between. This CDR3 has 14 amino acids. The CDR3 region is CASSVGSSGNTIYF. CDR3 DNA: TGTGCCAGCAGCGTAGGATCCTCTGGAAACACCATATATTTT.

This clone was observed a handful of times. J is TRBJ2-7 and V is TRBV6-1, with D unresolved. The CDR3 runs 13 residues. V lost 2 bases and J lost 0, with 5 bases in between. Per germline, CDR1 MNHNS and CDR2 SASEGT. This chain's CDR3 is CASSERSSYEQYF. CDR3 nucleotides: TGTGCCAGCAGTGAAAGAAGCTCCTACGAGCAGTACTTC.

This chain links TRBV14 with TRBJ2-7, with 7 bases matching TRBD2. Germline V gives CDR1 SGHDN, CDR2 FVKESK. The trim removed 1 base at V and 2 bases at J, leaving 8 bases unmatched. The CDR3 extends over 16 amino acids. CDR3 in DNA: TGTGCCAGCAGCCAAGGATGGGGCGGGGGAACCTACGAGCAGTACTTC. Translation: CASSQGWGGGTYEQYF.

The chain combines TRBV7-9 with TRBJ2-1; D call uncertain. This CDR3 contains 16 residues. V gave up 5 bases and J gave up 0 bases, with 14 bases separating them. Germline CDR1 reads SEHNR; CDR2 reads FQNEAQ (reference sequence). CDR3 sequence: CASSPPGSSSYNEQFF. In nucleotides, the CDR3 is TGTGCCAGCAGCCCCCCTGGCTCCAGCTCCTACAATGAGCAGTTCTTC. Full variable domain (rest looked up from reference TRBV7-9 and TRBJ2-1): DTGVSQNPRHKITKRGQNVTFRCDPISEHNRLYWYRQTLGQGPEFLTYFQNEAQLEKSRLLSDRFSAERPKGSFSTLEIQRTEQGDSAMYLCASSPPGSSSYNEQFFGPGTRLTVL.

J is TRBJ2-1 and V is TRBV7-9; 8 bases are a match to TRBD2. Per germline, CDR1 SEHNR and CDR2 FQNEAQ (reference sequence). V was clipped by 3 bases and J by 6 bases; unmatched bases: 4. CDR3 length: 14 amino acids. CDR3 sequence reads: CASSLRREANEQFF. Written as DNA, the CDR3 is TGTGCCAGCAGCTTGCGGCGGGAGGCCAATGAGCAGTTCTTC.

This sequence joins TRBV6-1 and TRBJ1-1, with D uncertain. The CDR3 is 15 amino acids. V lost 6 bases and J lost 1, with 15 bases in between. CDR1 and CDR2 from the germline V gene are MNHNS and SASEGT. CDR3 DNA sequence: TGTGCCAGCAGAGAACGCCCCGGGGAGAACACTGAAGCTTTCTTT. This gives the protein CASRERPGENTEAFF.

This chain connects TRBV5-6 to TRBJ1-5, with D possibly matching TRBD1 (5 bases). The CDR3 runs 14 residues. CDR1 and CDR2 from the germline V gene are SGHDT and YYEEEE. Trimming left V 0 bases short and J 5 bases short, with 9 bases between. Here the CDR3 reads CASSLAREYQPQHF. CDR3 sequence (DNA): TGTGCCAGCAGCTTGGCCAGGGAATATCAGCCCCAGCATTTT.

The chain joins TRBV18 to TRBJ2-7; D gene unclear. Per germline, CDR1 KGHSH and CDR2 LQKENI. The CDR3 runs to 16 residues. The ends were cut back, 2 bases at V and 5 bases at J, with 19 bases in the middle. The CDR3 bases are TGTGCCAGCTCACCATTCGGGCAGTCCCATGGGGACGAGCAGTACTTC. It codes for CASSPFGQSHGDEQYF.